Below, 20 T cell receptor beta chains from the same sample are listed, as sequenced in a study of shared clonotypes between healthy human individuals. The data were produced by immunoSEQ multiplex PCR, yet TCRdb's version contains in-frame clones alone and is incomplete. The sample shows about 2.4 million clones, 93% of them seen only once. The sample was naive CD4+ T cells from PBMCs. The subset denotes: CD45RA+ positively selected. The source is a man aged 18-30 years in good health. Some clones in this sample may be carry-over from other donors' samples.

The chain joins TRBV7-9 to TRBJ1-4; 7 bases fit TRBD1. The CDR3 extends over 15 amino acids. Germline CDR1 is SEHNR and CDR2 is FQNEAQ (reference sequence). V was pared by 5 bases and J by 0 bases, with 3 bases of the junction left unmatched. The chain's CDR3 is CASSQGVATNEKLFF. The CDR3 bases are TGTGCCAGCAGCCAGGGGGTCGCAACTAATGAAAAACTGTTTTTT.

V usage is TRBV5-4 and J usage is TRBJ2-3; TRBD2 matches 10 bases. Germline V gene lookup returns CDR1 SGHNT and CDR2 YYREEE (reference sequence). The CDR3 is 16 amino acids. J gave up 5 bases and V 0 bases, and 6 bases lay outside the gene matches. This CDR3 is CASSLGASGSKDTQYF. CDR3 DNA: TGTGCCAGCAGCTTGGGGGCTAGCGGGAGTAAAGATACGCAGTATTTT.

V and J are TRBV21-1 and TRBJ2-7; the D call in the table, TRBD1, was not verified against the DNA. TRBV21-1 is a documented pseudogene. This CDR3 contains 12 residues. Here the CDR3 reads CASSLGQDEQYF. In DNA, the CDR3 is TGTGCCAGCAGCCTTGGACAGGACGAGCAGTACTTC.

The CDR3 DNA reads TGTGCCAGCAGCCCGGGACAGGACTATGGCTACACCTTC. Translated, it gives CASSPGQDYGYTF. The V and J genes are TRBV5-8 and TRBJ1-2; 8 nucleotides line up with TRBD1. Germline lookup yields CDR1 SGHTS and CDR2 YDEGEE. CDR3 length: 13 residues. V shed 4 bases, J shed 3 bases, and the junction held 2 bases outside the gene matches. Full variable domain (missing parts from reference TRBV5-8 and TRBJ1-2): EAGVTQSPTHLIKTRGQQATLRCSPISGHTSVYWYQQALGLGLQFLLWYDEGEERNRGNFPPRFSGRQFPNYSSELNVNALELEDSALYLCASSPGQDYGYTFGSGTRLTVV.

V is TRBV27 and J is TRBJ2-1; 8 bases agree with TRBD1. The CDR3 extends over 15 amino acids. CDR1 and CDR2 (germline): MNHEY, SMNVEV (reference sequence). V trimming: 8 bases; J trimming: 7 bases; junction bases outside the gene matches: 13. The CDR3 protein is CASLRSPGGLNEQFF. CDR3 DNA sequence: TGTGCCAGCCTAAGGTCCCCAGGGGGCTTGAATGAGCAGTTCTTC.

Comments on this clone: Additional DNA sequences in this sample encode the identical CDR3. The chain recombines TRBV30 with TRBJ2-2; D call uncertain. This CDR3 has 13 residues. Trimming took 0 bases from V and 4 from J, leaving 6 bases between them. Germline-derived CDR1 and CDR2 are GTSNPN and SVGIG (reference sequence). CDR3 region: CAWSVGVTGELFF. CDR3 nucleotides: TGTGCCTGGAGTGTAGGTGTCACCGGGGAGCTGTTTTTT. The variable domain in full, completed from reference TRBV30 and TRBJ2-2, reads SQTIHQWPATLVQPVGSPLSLECTVEGTSNPNLYWYRQAAGRGLQLLFYSVGIGQISSEVPQNLSASRPQDRQFILSSKKLLLSDSGFYLCAWSVGVTGELFFGEGSRLTVL.

V gene TRBV18 combines with J gene TRBJ2-7; D gene uncertain. V was cut by 6 bases and J by 6 bases, with 9 bases left in between. The CDR3 contains 11 residues. The V gene's germline CDR1 is KGHSH and CDR2 LQKENI. CDR3 in DNA: TGTGCCAGCTCGACCACCTCCGAGCAGTACTTC. Amino acids: CASSTTSEQYF.

This clone was seen more than once but under ten times. The rearrangement joins TRBV19 to TRBJ1-1; TRBD1 matches 8 bases. Germline CDR1 and CDR2: LNHDA and SQIVND (reference sequence). The CDR3 runs to 13 residues. J gave up 4 bases and V 8 bases, and 6 bases lay outside the gene matches. In nucleotides, the CDR3 is TGTGCCAGTCGACTTCAGGGGGCCACTGAAGCTTTCTTT. The encoded protein is CASRLQGATEAFF.

This chain uses TRBV7-9 with TRBJ1-1, with 7 nucleotides matching TRBD1. V lost 2 bases, J lost 1 base, and 4 bases stayed unmatched. Germline V lookup: CDR1 SEHNR, CDR2 FQNEAQ (reference sequence). The CDR3 spans 15 residues. CDR3 DNA: TGTGCCAGCAGCTTACGTGGACAGGAGAACACTGAAGCTTTCTTT. Encoded protein: CASSLRGQENTEAFF.

A remark on this clone: This sample includes further DNA sequences coding for the same CDR3. V usage is TRBV28 and J usage is TRBJ2-2; 11 bases fit TRBD1. CDR1 MDHEN and CDR2 SYDVKM come from the germline V gene. The CDR3 extends over 16 amino acids. Losses at the gene ends were 4 bases for V and 4 bases for J; bases not matched to a gene: 5. The CDR3 nucleotides are TGTGCCAGCAGTTCTTCCGGGACAGGGGGCACCGGGGAGCTGTTTTTT. Translated, it gives CASSSSGTGGTGELFF.

As DNA, the CDR3 is TGCGCCAGCTCCCCCCCAGTCAGCTCTGGAAACACCATATATTTT. Residues: CASSPPVSSGNTIYF. V gene TRBV5-1 combines with J gene TRBJ1-3; D uncertain. This CDR3 comprises 15 residues. Trimming took off 7 bases at V and 0 bases at J, with 14 bases between the two ends. The germline V gene has CDR1 SGHRS and CDR2 YFSETQ.

The chain carries TRBV9 and TRBJ2-1, with D possibly being TRBD1 or TRBD2 (7 bases each). Trimming took 0 bases from V and 8 from J, leaving 18 bases between them. The CDR3 covers 16 residues. Germline CDR1 SGDLS, CDR2 YYNGEE. The CDR3 region is CASSVGEGQYVYEQFF. The CDR3 DNA follows: TGTGCCAGCAGCGTAGGGGAGGGACAGTATGTCTATGAGCAGTTCTTC. Full variable domain (rest looked up from reference TRBV9 and TRBJ2-1): DSGVTQTPKHLITATGQRVTLRCSPRSGDLSVYWYQQSLDQGLQFLIQYYNGEERAKGNILERFSAQQFPDLHSELNLSSLELGDSALYFCASSVGEGQYVYEQFFGPGTRLTVL.

This sequence joins TRBV4-2 and TRBJ1-2; D possibly corresponds to TRBD1 (5 bases). Trimming took 1 base from V and 7 from J, leaving 10 bases between them. Germline V gene data show CDR1 as LGHNA and CDR2 as YNFKEQ. The CDR3 is made up of 13 amino acids. The CDR3 loop reads CASSQVRGLGYTF. As DNA, the CDR3 is TGTGCCAGCAGCCAAGTCCGGGGCCTTGGCTACACCTTC.

V gene TRBV19 combines with J gene TRBJ2-2, with 10 bases identical to TRBD2. Unmatched junction bases numbered 9, after V lost 7 bases and J lost 4 bases. The CDR3 is 16 amino acids. Per the germline V gene, CDR1 is LNHDA and CDR2 is SQIVND (reference sequence). CDR3 region: CASKTAGGPGTGELFF. The DNA of the CDR3 is TGTGCCAGTAAGACAGCGGGAGGGCCCGGCACCGGGGAGCTGTTTTTT.

The chain combines TRBV10-3 with TRBJ2-5; D call uncertain. This CDR3 has 13 amino acids. V dropped 6 bases and J dropped 9 bases, with 17 bases sitting between them. CDR1 is ENHRY and CDR2 is SYGVKD in the germline V gene. The CDR3 DNA follows: TGTGCCATCAGCAGAAACGACGAGACGGCCCAGTACTTC. Translating gives CAISRNDETAQYF.

The CDR3 is CASSLLPGQLQETQYF. The DNA of the CDR3 is TGCGCCAGCAGCCTCCTACCGGGACAACTACAAGAGACCCAGTACTTC. The chain carries TRBV5-1 and TRBJ2-5; D is perhaps TRBD1 (6 bases). The ends were cut back, 4 bases at V and 2 bases at J, with 18 bases in the middle. The CDR3 loop spans 16 amino acids. Germline CDR1 and CDR2: SGHRS and YFSETQ.

This clone occurred a few times. This chain connects TRBV19 to TRBJ1-1, with D hard to call. The length of the CDR3 is 11 residues. Between the trimmed V and J ends, which lost 3 bases and 8 bases, there was a span of 7 bases. Germline assignment: CDR1 LNHDA and CDR2 SQIVND (reference sequence). As DNA, the CDR3 is TGTGCCAGTAGTATGATGGCGGAAGCTTTCTTT. It is translated as CASSMMAEAFF.

This sequence joins TRBV9 and TRBJ2-1; maybe TRBD2 (5 bases). The CDR3 has 15 amino acids. Looked up from germline, CDR1 is SGDLS and CDR2 is YYNGEE. With 1 base removed from V and 0 bases from J, the gap between germline ends came to 8 bases. CDR3 nucleotides: TGTGCCAGCAGCGTAAGTAGCGACTCCTACAATGAGCAGTTCTTC. Translating it yields CASSVSSDSYNEQFF.

DNA of the CDR3: TGCAGCGCAGAACCGGGACAGGAAGGGACTGGCTACACCTTC. Its translation is CSAEPGQEGTGYTF. V usage is TRBV29-1 and J usage is TRBJ1-2; 8 positions agree with TRBD1. The CDR3 consists of 14 residues. J was trimmed by 7 bases and V by 7 bases; bases with no gene match: 14. The germline CDR1 and CDR2 sequences are SQVTM and ANQGSEA.

The rearrangement joins TRBV5-1 to TRBJ1-3, with a weak D call TRBD1 (5 bases). V was shortened by 1 base and J by 2 bases, with 7 bases between the two germline ends. Germline V lookup: CDR1 SGHRS, CDR2 YFSETQ. CDR3 length equals 14 residues. CDR3 residues: CASSLWGPGNTIYF. The CDR3 nucleotides read TGCGCCAGCAGCTTGTGGGGACCTGGAAACACCATATATTTT.